The present TCR beta chain was sequenced within a study of CD4 and CD8 cells across lung adenocarcinoma regions. The patients had localized lung adenocarcinoma, a non-small cell subtype. Looked up from germline, CDR1 is MNHEY and CDR2 is SVGAGI. The V end was cut by 3 bases, the J end by 9 bases, with 15 bases between. The CDR3 spans 14 residues. The sample holds a few counts of this clonotype. Via MiXCR, TCRdb re-called the PCR reads, giving one row per CDR3 protein. Among about 23,000 distinct CDR3 sequences listed, around 52% were seen once. The sequenced sample was CD4+ T cells from the center of a lung tumor. This TCR was recovered from a male donor with lung adenocarcinoma. The CD4 and CD8 labels of this study may be unreliable. The J gene is TRBJ2-1, the V gene TRBV6-5, with D possibly TRBD2 on 5 matching bases. This chain's CDR3 is CASSYGPGFGEQFF. The CDR3 nucleotides are TGTGCCAGCAGTTATGGTCCGGGGTTCGGTGAGCAGTTCTTC.